Listed below are T cell receptor beta chains from one sample, sequenced in a study of T cells in Graves' hyperthyroidism and ophthalmopathy. TCRdb fed the multiplex PCR reads into MiXCR, producing one record per CDR3 protein. This table has a few hundred thousand distinct CDR3 sequences, approximately 15% appearing once. The sample comprised blood. Receptors originate from a woman aged 35 to 49 with Graves' hyperthyroidism. CDR3s include the opening cysteine and the closing phenylalanine or tryptophan. A D gene is named only where the DNA matches it firmly. For some rows the clone size is stated as once, few or many, or as a class when expanded; others skip it.

few	16	TRBJ2-1	-	TRBV15	TGTGCCACCAGCAGAGCGCCGGGAGTGGCCTACAATGAGCAGTTCTTC	CATSRAPGVAYNEQFF
many	14	TRBJ2-7	-	TRBV5-1	TGCGCCAGCAAATCTCGAGACGGGTCCTACGAGCAGTACTTC	CASKSRDGSYEQYF
many	14	TRBJ2-3	TRBD2	TRBV5-1	TGCGCCAGCAAACTAGCGGGAGCGGGAGATACGCAGTATTTT	CASKLAGAGDTQYF
many	14	TRBJ2-7	-	TRBV5-6	TGTGCCAGCAGCTTGGTGGGGGGACTCTACGAGCAGTACTTC	CASSLVGGLYEQYF
-	16	TRBJ2-7	-	TRBV7-3	TGTGCCAGCAGCCTTGGAAGCGGAAAGAGCTCCTACGAGCAGTACTTC	CASSLGSGKSSYEQYF
-	11	TRBJ2-3	-	TRBV10-3	TGTGCCATCAGTGGAACAGATACGCAGTATTTT	CAISGTDTQYF
many	15	TRBJ2-1	TRBD2	TRBV27	TGTGCCAGCAGTTCGGGACTAGTAATTGACAATGAGCAGTTCTTC	CASSSGLVIDNEQFF
-	16	TRBJ2-5	TRBD1	TRBV7-6	TGTGCCAGCAGCTCCCTTATTGGGACAGGGCGGGAGACCCAGTACTTC	CASSSLIGTGRETQYF
many	15	TRBJ2-7	-	TRBV12-3/TRBV12-4	TGTGCCAGCAGTTTACAGAGCGTGCTGGGCCACGAGCAGTACTTC	CASSLQSVLGHEQYF
few	15	TRBJ2-1	-	TRBV20-1	TGCAGTGCTAGAGGACGGGAAAGCTCCTACAATGAGCAGTTCTTC	CSARGRESSYNEQFF
-	14	TRBJ1-2	-	TRBV19	TGTGCCAGTAGTATAGATCCAGGAGGGTATGGCTACACCTTC	CASSIDPGGYGYTF
-	16	TRBJ2-3	-	TRBV9	TGTGCCAGCAGCGTAGGGGGAATGGGTAGCAATCAGCCCCAGTATTTT	CASSVGGMGSNQPQYF
many	15	TRBJ2-7	TRBD1	TRBV6-1	TGTGCCAGCAGTGTAACCGGGACAGGCTTCTACGAGCAGTACTTC	CASSVTGTGFYEQYF
many	16	TRBJ2-7	TRBD1	TRBV11-2	TGTGCCAGCAGCCCGGTGGGGGACAGCGTCTCCTACGAGCAGTACTTC	CASSPVGDSVSYEQYF
-	17	TRBJ1-3	-	TRBV11-2	TGTGCCAGCAGCTTAAATATGGGGGCCCTCTCTGGAAACACCATATATTTT	CASSLNMGALSGNTIYF
few	16	TRBJ2-1	-	TRBV3-1	TGTGCCAGCAGCCAAGAACGGCTAGCGACTTACAATGAGCAGCTCTTC	CASSQERLATYNEQLF
many	17	TRBJ2-1	-	TRBV3-1	TGTGCCAGCAGCCAAGTAGGCCAGCTAGGAAGGTACAATGAGCAGTTCTTC	CASSQVGQLGRYNEQFF
many	14	TRBJ2-1	TRBD1	TRBV20-1	TGCAGTGCAAAAATGGACAGGGCTTGGGATGAGCAGTTCTTC	CSAKMDRAWDEQFF
few	16	TRBJ1-4	TRBD1	TRBV3-1	TGTGCCAGCAGCCAAGAACCGGGACAGGGAAGGGAAAAACTGTTTTTT	CASSQEPGQGREKLFF
many	18	TRBJ2-7	-	TRBV3-1	TGTGCCAGCAGCCCGGGCAGAACAATGGGACTGGGTGGCTACGAGCAGTACTTC	CASSPGRTMGLGGYEQYF
few	13	TRBJ2-1	-	TRBV20-1	TGCAGTGCCGACCGGGACTTACGACATGAGCAGTTCTTC	CSADRDLRHEQFF
-	17	TRBJ2-3	-	TRBV6-5	TGTGCCAGCAGTTACTCGACGGGGTCCGAGCTAGGTGGGGGGCAGTATTTT	CASSYSTGSELGGGQYF
many	18	TRBJ2-3	TRBD1	TRBV5-1	TGCGCCAGCAGCTTGTCGATCCTACAGGGGCCGGGCGCAGATACGCAGTATTTT	CASSLSILQGPGADTQYF
few	14	TRBJ2-5	TRBD2	TRBV5-8	TGTGCCAGCAGCTTAATAGCGGGAAAGGAGACCCAGTACTTC	CASSLIAGKETQYF
many	13	TRBJ2-2	TRBD1	TRBV5-1	TGCGCCACACAGGGGGCGGACACCGGGGAGCTGTTTTTT	CATQGADTGELFF
-	16	TRBJ2-5	TRBD2	TRBV7-9	TGTGCCAGCAGCTTAGGGGAAGCGGGGGCCCAAGAGACCCAGTACTTC	CASSLGEAGAQETQYF
few	14	TRBJ1-1	-	TRBV6-2/TRBV6-3	TGTGCCAGCAGTTACGTGGGGGGAAAGGCTGAAGCTTTCTTT	CASSYVGGKAEAFF
many	14	TRBJ2-2	TRBD1	TRBV30	TGTGCCCAGGGGGACAGGTTTAACACCGGGGAGCTGTTTTTT	CAQGDRFNTGELFF
many	14	TRBJ2-1	TRBD2	TRBV12-3/TRBV12-4	TGTGCCAGCAGTTCTAGCGGGAGTATCTCTGAGCAGTTCTTC	CASSSSGSISEQFF
many	12	TRBJ2-7	-	TRBV28	TGTGCCAGCAGAGGGAATACCTACGAGCAGTACTTC	CASRGNTYEQYF
many	16	TRBJ2-1	-	TRBV11-2	TGTGCCAGCAGCGACCCCTCCGGGGCTTCCTACAATGAGCAGTTCTTC	CASSDPSGASYNEQFF
many	17	TRBJ1-1	-	TRBV5-1	TGCGCCAGCAGCTCCACCCTTAGTCGGACACTGAACACTGAAGCTTTCTTT	CASSSTLSRTLNTEAFF
few	14	TRBJ2-2	-	TRBV10-3	TGTGCCATCAGTAAATCGGGGGACACCGGGGAGCTGTTTTTT	CAISKSGDTGELFF
many	16	TRBJ1-1	TRBD1	TRBV12-3/TRBV12-4	TGTGCCAGCAGTTTTGCAGGGGGGATTCGGAACACTGAAGCTTTCTTT	CASSFAGGIRNTEAFF
many	14	TRBJ1-1	-	TRBV5-1	TGCGCCAGCAGCCGGAGAGGGATGAACACTGAAGCTTTCTTT	CASSRRGMNTEAFF
many	15	TRBJ2-1	-	TRBV12-3/TRBV12-4	TGTGCCAGCAGTTTTAGCGTAAGCTCCTACAATGAGCAGTTCTTC	CASSFSVSSYNEQFF
many	13	TRBJ2-5	-	TRBV18	TGTGCCAGCTCACCACTATCGGGAGAGACCCAGTACTTC	CASSPLSGETQYF
few	13	TRBJ2-1	-	TRBV20-1	TGCAGTGCTAGAGAACGAGGGGTCAATGAGCAGTTCTTC	CSARERGVNEQFF
many	17	TRBJ2-1	-	TRBV28	TGTGCCAGCAGCACCTATTACGGTGGAACCTTCTACAATGAGCAGTTCTTC	CASSTYYGGTFYNEQFF
many	14	TRBJ1-1	-	TRBV29-1	TGCAGCGTTGAAGTGGGGGGGGCGCGTGTTGAAGCTTTCTTT	CSVEVGGARVEAFF
many	14	TRBJ2-7	-	TRBV11-2	TGTGCCAGCAGCTTAGGGGCCGGCCCCTACGAGCAGTACTTC	CASSLGAGPYEQYF
many	14	TRBJ2-7	TRBD2	TRBV28	TGTGCCAGCATTCCGGGACTAGGAGGCTACGAGCAGTACTTC	CASIPGLGGYEQYF
many	15	TRBJ1-1	-	TRBV7-3	TGTGCCAGCAGCCGAGGGGGGGGTGAGACCACTGAAGCTTTCTTT	CASSRGGGETTEAFF
many	15	TRBJ1-1	TRBD1	TRBV11-2	TGTGCCAGCAGCACCCGAGGGACAGGGAACACTGAAGCTTTCTTT	CASSTRGTGNTEAFF
-	16	TRBJ2-1	-	TRBV7-6	TGTGCCAGCAGCTCCCGGCCCGAGAGCTCCTACAATGAGCAGTTCTTC	CASSSRPESSYNEQFF
many	15	TRBJ2-5	-	TRBV14	TGTGCCAGCAGCCAAGACAAGATAAGCCAAGAGACCCAGTACTTC	CASSQDKISQETQYF
many	13	TRBJ2-7	-	TRBV3-1	TGTGCCAGCAGCCAAGAGGCCTCCTACGAGCAGTACTTC	CASSQEASYEQYF
many	16	TRBJ1-1	TRBD1	TRBV7-9	TGTGCCAGCAGCCCTAGACGCCGGACAGGGTACACTGAAGCTTTCTTT	CASSPRRRTGYTEAFF
many	14	TRBJ2-3	-	TRBV6-1	TGTGCCAGCAGTTACCGGACACTCACAGATACGCAGTATTTT	CASSYRTLTDTQYF
few	16	TRBJ2-5	TRBD2	TRBV3-1	TGTGCCAGCAGCCACCGACGGGGGGGCTCGGTTGAGACCCAGTACTTC	CASSHRRGGSVETQYF
many	14	TRBJ2-3	-	TRBV5-1	TGCGCCAGCAGTAGGACCGGGGGCCCGGATACGCAGTATTTT	CASSRTGGPDTQYF
-	16	TRBJ2-3	-	TRBV4-1	TGCGCCAGCAGCCCCAAGGGCTCAGTTAGCACAGATACGCAGTATTTT	CASSPKGSVSTDTQYF